This T cell receptor beta chain was documented in a study of lymphopenia after photon versus proton radiotherapy. The method was immunoSEQ multiplex PCR; TCRdb's version includes in-frame clones alone and lacks a portion of them. This table holds about 26,000 clones, about 88% found once. This CDR3 region has 13 residues. Deletions cut 6 bases from V and 1 base from J, with 9 bases between. Germline values: CDR1 MNHNY, CDR2 SVGAGI (reference sequence). Sequenced here: peripheral blood, sampled from a patient treated with photon-based radiotherapy. V is TRBV6-6 and J is TRBJ1-1; maybe TRBD1 (6 bases). This receptor was obtained from a woman aged 45 to 65 with cholangiocarcinoma. This chain's CDR3 is CASRGTKNTEAFF. The CDR3 DNA follows: TGTGCCAGCAGAGGGACAAAGAACACTGAAGCTTTCTTT.